The present entry profiles one TCR beta chain with its context. This entry is derived from a study of blood T cell repertoires in COVID-19. Study as a whole: In each case, the material was cDNA or gDNA derived from T cells, B-cell-depleted T cells, or PBMCs.

This CDR3 spans 13 amino acids. Trimming shortened V by 6 bases and J by 2 bases, and 10 bases separated the two germline ends. Repertoires were generated with immunoSEQ multiplex PCR, while TCRdb's copy carries only in-frame clones and drops some. Among roughly 18,000 clones listed, roughly 91% were seen once. The clonotype originates from a woman in her fifties or sixties with active COVID-19. V is TRBV12-3 or TRBV12-4 and J is TRBJ1-2, with D possibly TRBD1 on 5 matching bases. Sample: peripheral blood. The chain's CDR3 is CASSRDRNYGYTF. DNA of the CDR3: TGTGCCAGCAGCAGAGACAGAAACTATGGCTACACCTTC.